This paragraph covers one TCR beta chain sequence. What it binds is not known. This specimen comes from a study of metastatic and nonmetastatic thyroid tumors. Study as a whole: Repertoire data that came from the blood and tumor or nodule tissue of malignant and benign thyroid patients were compared. Whole-study results and caveats: Malignant tumors reportedly showed significantly higher TCR beta diversity than benign nodules in both blood and tumor.

Patients were all untreated before their thyroid surgery. TCRdb reprocessed the PCR reads using MiXCR. The sample gives 11,000 or so clones, roughly two fifths of which show up once; roughly 16% is in the top ten. Sequenced input: tumor tissue. This TCR came from a female donor with papillary thyroid cancer or a benign thyroid nodule (not recorded which). Some clones in this sample may be carry-over from other donors' samples.

The CDR3 DNA follows: TGCGCCAGCAGCTCTGCTGGACAGTATGGCTACACCTTC. Amino acid sequence: CASSSAGQYGYTF. The V gene is TRBV5-1, the J gene TRBJ1-2, with D possibly matching TRBD1 (6 bases). The CDR3 is made up of 13 amino acids. Trimming pared 3 bases from V and 5 bases from J, leaving 11 bases between. Germline-derived CDR1 and CDR2 are SGHRS and YFSETQ.